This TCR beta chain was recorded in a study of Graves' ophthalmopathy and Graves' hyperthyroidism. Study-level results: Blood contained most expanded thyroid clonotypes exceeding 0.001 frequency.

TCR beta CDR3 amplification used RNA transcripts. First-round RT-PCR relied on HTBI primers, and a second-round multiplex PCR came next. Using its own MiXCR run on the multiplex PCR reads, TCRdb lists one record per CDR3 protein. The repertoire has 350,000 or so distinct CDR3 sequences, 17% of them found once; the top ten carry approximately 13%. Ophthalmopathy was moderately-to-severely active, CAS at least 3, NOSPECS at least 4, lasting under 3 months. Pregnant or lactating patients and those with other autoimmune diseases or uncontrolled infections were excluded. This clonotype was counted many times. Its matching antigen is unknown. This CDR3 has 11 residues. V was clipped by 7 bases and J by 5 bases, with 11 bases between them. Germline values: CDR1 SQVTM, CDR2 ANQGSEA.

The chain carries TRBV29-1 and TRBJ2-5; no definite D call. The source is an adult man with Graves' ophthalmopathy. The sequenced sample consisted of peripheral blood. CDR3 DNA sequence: TGCAGCGGCCGGGTGGGGGAGACCCAGTACTTC. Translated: CSGRVGETQYF.